These 23 T cell receptor beta chains share one sample of origin, sequenced in a study of technical replicates of blood from a handful of donors. Method: immunoSEQ multiplex PCR; TCRdb's copy keeps in-frame clones and lacks some. The table includes tens of thousands of clones, under 95% detected once. The sequenced material came from T cells isolated from PBMCs. These TCRs come from a human donor in good health.

The chain has TRBV2 and TRBJ1-1; the D is unclear. V was clipped by 6 bases and J by 0 bases, with 11 bases between them. The CDR3 spans 14 residues. From germline, CDR1 is SNHLY and CDR2 FYNNEI. The CDR3 sequence: CASRAGGMNTEAFF. The CDR3 DNA is TGTGCCAGCAGGGCCGGCGGGATGAACACTGAAGCTTTCTTT.

The chain combines TRBV7-8 with TRBJ2-4, with 8 positions matching TRBD2. The CDR3 has 17 residues. The germline V gene encodes CDR1 SGHVS and CDR2 FQNEAQ. Losses at the gene ends were 5 bases for V and 0 bases for J; bases not matched to a gene: 9. This CDR3 is CASSPLSGGPAKNIQYF. The CDR3 nucleotides read TGTGCCAGCAGCCCCCTCAGCGGGGGACCAGCCAAAAACATTCAGTACTTC.

The chain is built from TRBV13 and TRBJ2-1; TRBD2 matches at 7 bases. This CDR3 has 15 residues. Germline CDR1 and CDR2: PRHDT and FYEKMQ (reference sequence). The ends lost 3 bases at V and 0 bases at J; junction bases unmatched: 2. CDR3 in amino acids: CASSFRTSSYNEQFF. In nucleotides, the CDR3 is TGTGCCAGCAGCTTCCGGACTAGCTCCTACAATGAGCAGTTCTTC.

The V and J genes are TRBV19 and TRBJ2-5, with TRBD1 matching 7 bases. This CDR3 has 14 residues. Germline values: CDR1 LNHDA, CDR2 SQIVND (reference sequence). V lost 3 bases, J lost 1 base, and 2 bases stayed unmatched. The CDR3, as DNA: TGTGCCAGTAGTATCGGGACAGCCCAAGAGACCCAGTACTTC. Translating it yields CASSIGTAQETQYF. Drawing the rest from reference TRBV19 and TRBJ2-5, the complete variable domain is DGGITQSPKYLFRKEGQNVTLSCEQNLNHDAMYWYRQDPGQGLRLIYYSQIVNDFQKGDIAEGYSVSREKKESFPLTVTSAQKNPTAFYLCASSIGTAQETQYFGPGTRLLVL.

This sequence joins TRBV5-1 and TRBJ2-7; TRBD1 agrees at 10 bases. Unmatched junction bases numbered 8, after V lost 0 bases and J lost 5 bases. Germline V gene sequence: CDR1 SGHRS, CDR2 YFSETQ. There are 16 residues in the CDR3. The CDR3 is CASSLAGQGESNEQYF. Written as DNA, the CDR3 is TGCGCCAGCAGCTTGGCCGGACAGGGGGAAAGTAACGAGCAGTACTTC. The variable domain in full, completed from reference TRBV5-1 and TRBJ2-7, reads KAGVTQTPRYLIKTRGQQVTLSCSPISGHRSVSWYQQTPGQGLQFLFEYFSETQRNKGNFPGRFSGRQFSNSRSEMNVSTLELGDSALYLCASSLAGQGESNEQYFGPGTRLTVT.

V and J are TRBV19 and TRBJ1-2; D unclear. This CDR3 has 11 residues. The V end was cut by 6 bases, the J end by 7 bases, with 9 bases between. Germline CDR1 reads LNHDA; CDR2 reads SQIVND (reference sequence). This CDR3 is CASRVTGGYTF. The CDR3 DNA reads as TGTGCCAGTAGGGTCACCGGTGGCTACACCTTC.

The genes are TRBV2 and TRBJ1-6; 7 positions match TRBD1. The CDR3 runs to 13 residues. With V trimmed by 4 bases and J by 7 bases, 1 base remained unmatched. Germline V CDR1 and CDR2: SNHLY, FYNNEI. For the CDR3, the DNA is TGTGCCAGCAGTGCGACAGGGAATTCACCCCTCCACTTT. It specifies CASSATGNSPLHF.

V gene TRBV6-1 combines with J gene TRBJ2-7; TRBD1 matches at 10 bases. Trimming at V came to 1 base and at J to 3 bases, leaving 0 bases not matched to a gene. The germline V gene has CDR1 MNHNS and CDR2 SASEGT. The CDR3 consists of 14 residues. The CDR3 region is CASSEGTGGYEQYF. In nucleotides, the CDR3 is TGTGCCAGCAGTGAAGGGACAGGGGGCTACGAGCAGTACTTC.

The chain links TRBV9 to TRBJ2-1; a possible D gene is TRBD2 (6 bases). The length of the CDR3 is 13 residues. From germline, CDR1 is SGDLS and CDR2 YYNGEE. V lost 3 bases to trimming and J lost 9 bases, with 13 bases between them. CDR3 protein: CASSGGGPGEQFF. In DNA, the CDR3 is TGTGCCAGCAGCGGAGGAGGGCCAGGTGAGCAGTTCTTC.

This clone was observed once. The gene calls are TRBV30 and TRBJ2-5; TRBD2 aligns across 13 bases. Germline loops: CDR1 GTSNPN, CDR2 SVGIG (reference sequence). The junction had 6 bases not matched to a gene; V was cut back by 1 base and J by 4 bases. This CDR3 spans 16 amino acids. The CDR3: CAWSDRTSGSVETQYF. In DNA form, the CDR3 reads TGTGCCTGGAGTGACCGGACTAGCGGGAGCGTAGAGACCCAGTACTTC.

This chain connects TRBV6-5 to TRBJ2-2; D remains unclear. The CDR3 consists of 13 residues. V was trimmed by 2 bases and J by 3 bases, leaving 4 bases between them. Germline V gives CDR1 MNHEY, CDR2 SVGAGI. In DNA, the CDR3 is TGTGCCAGCAGTTACCGAGACACCGGGGAGCTGTTTTTT. Translation gives CASSYRDTGELFF.

The V gene is TRBV19, the J gene TRBJ2-3; D remains ambiguous. This CDR3 is built from 14 residues. V shed 6 bases and J shed 6 bases, with 16 bases lying between them. CDR1 and CDR2 from the germline V gene are LNHDA and SQIVND (reference sequence). The CDR3 is CASRGPVLADTQYF. CDR3 nucleotide sequence: TGTGCCAGTAGAGGCCCAGTTTTAGCCGATACGCAGTATTTT.

This chain uses TRBV12-5 with TRBJ2-5; D remains ambiguous. This CDR3 is 18 amino acids long. Trimming cost V 0 bases and J 2 bases, with 19 bases left between them. From germline, CDR1 is LGHNT and CDR2 FRNRAP. The CDR3 region is CASGLVLPLLVKQETQYF. CDR3 nucleotide sequence: TGTGCTAGTGGTTTGGTACTCCCCCTCCTGGTGAAACAAGAGACCCAGTACTTC.

The chain links TRBV28 to TRBJ2-7, with D perhaps matching TRBD2 (6 bases). Trimming took off 8 bases at V and 3 bases at J, with 17 bases between the two ends. This CDR3 is 14 amino acids long. CDR1 MDHEN and CDR2 SYDVKM come from the germline V gene. CDR3 in DNA: TGTGCCAGCTCCACCCTACCGGGACTCTACGAGCAGTACTTC. Protein product: CASSTLPGLYEQYF.

The rearrangement links TRBV10-2 to TRBJ2-5, with 10 bases aligning to TRBD2. Germline CDR1 reads WSHSY; CDR2 reads SAAADI. Unmatched junction bases numbered 5, after V lost 6 bases and J lost 4 bases. This CDR3 region has 14 residues. In DNA, the CDR3 is TGCGCCAGCAGCATCTTAGCGGGAGGAGAGACCCAGTACTTC. The encoded protein is CASSILAGGETQYF.

The rearrangement links TRBV2 to TRBJ2-7, with TRBD1 identical over 10 bases. The germline V gene has CDR1 SNHLY and CDR2 FYNNEI. J gave up 4 bases and V 10 bases, and 10 bases lay outside the gene matches. CDR3 length equals 14 residues. CDR3 DNA sequence: TGTGCCATCTTCCGGGACAGGGGAACGTACGAGCAGTACTTC. Residues: CAIFRDRGTYEQYF.

This clone occurred once. The J gene is TRBJ2-1, the V gene TRBV27; maybe TRBD2 (5 bases). The CDR3 loop spans 13 amino acids. Trimming removed 11 bases from V and 7 bases from J, with 18 bases in between. In germline, CDR1 is MNHEY, CDR2 SMNVEV (reference sequence). DNA of the CDR3: TGTGCCTCGTCGGCCGTGCCGGGGAATGAGCAGTTCTTC. Residues: CASSAVPGNEQFF.

The chain combines TRBV6-5 with TRBJ2-3; D uncertain. The CDR3 contains 14 residues. V was cut by 5 bases and J by 6 bases, with 15 bases left in between. Per germline, CDR1 MNHEY and CDR2 SVGAGI. CDR3 in DNA: TGTGCCAGCAGTCCCCGCTACTATTCGGATACGCAGTATTTT. Protein sequence: CASSPRYYSDTQYF.

V gene TRBV7-9 combines with J gene TRBJ1-3; TRBD1 aligns across 7 bases. This CDR3 comprises 18 residues. Germline lookup yields CDR1 SEHNR and CDR2 FQNEAQ (reference sequence). V trimming: 4 bases; J trimming: 0 bases; junction bases outside the gene matches: 12. CDR3 nucleotide sequence: TGTGCCAGCAGCTCAGGGGGAATAGGCGTTCACTCTGGAAACACCATATATTTT. Encoded protein: CASSSGGIGVHSGNTIYF.

V usage is TRBV5-1 and J usage is TRBJ2-1, with 9 bases lining up with TRBD1. Germline V lookup: CDR1 SGHRS, CDR2 YFSETQ. V was clipped by 0 bases and J by 10 bases; unmatched bases: 20. This CDR3 contains 19 residues. This CDR3 reads CASSLAIQGARPSLIEQFF. The CDR3 bases are TGCGCCAGCAGCTTGGCGATACAGGGGGCGAGGCCTAGTCTAATCGAGCAGTTCTTC.

V and J are TRBV23-1 and TRBJ1-5, with TRBD1 identical over 11 bases. TRBV23-1 is assigned to the ORF class and has an uncertain function. The ends lost 2 bases at V and 7 bases at J; junction bases unmatched: 22. This CDR3 is built from 21 residues. CDR3 amino acids: CASSQTKLRTGGHLLGQPQHF. The CDR3, as DNA: TGCGCCAGCAGTCAAACGAAACTAAGGACAGGGGGCCACCTATTGGGGCAGCCCCAGCATTTT.

The chain combines TRBV4-1 with TRBJ1-1; 8 nucleotides agree with TRBD1. The CDR3 contains 16 residues. The germline V gene encodes CDR1 MGHRA and CDR2 YSYEKL. With 1 base clipped from V and 0 bases from J, the junction kept 4 bases outside the gene matches. CDR3 region: CASSQGQGYMNTEAFF. In DNA, the CDR3 is TGCGCCAGCAGCCAAGGACAGGGGTACATGAACACTGAAGCTTTCTTT.

The chain links TRBV5-1 to TRBJ2-3, with 16 bases aligning to TRBD2. This CDR3 is 18 amino acids long. V shed 2 bases, J shed 4 bases, and the junction held 7 bases outside the gene matches. The germline gives CDR1 SGHRS, CDR2 YFSETQ. The CDR3 loop is CASSFGTSGGAPPDTQYF. CDR3 bases: TGCGCCAGCAGCTTCGGGACTAGCGGGGGGGCCCCACCAGATACGCAGTATTTT.